The following is a TCR beta chain sequence with its context. No antigen is known for it. This sample was included in a study of cytomegalovirus exposure and HLA in healthy donors. Notes on the study in general: Later genetic work tied a missense DCLRE1C variant to beta-chain V and J trimming. Researchers reported from a later analysis that most CMV-associated TCR beta chains appeared HLA-restricted. Sequencing likely caused a cluster of highly shared sequence variants.

Vbeta (60) and Jbeta (13) primers were used in the PCR. Here immunoSEQ multiplex PCR was the method, and the copy in TCRdb shows in-frame clones only, minus some. The repertoire has 120,000 or so clones, roughly four fifths of them found once; the top ten carry roughly 3%. CDR1 and CDR2 from the germline V gene are LGHNA and YSLEER. The CDR3 loop spans 15 amino acids. V lost 0 bases and J lost 4, with 10 bases in between. The chain combines TRBV4-3 with TRBJ2-1; possible D gene TRBD2, 6 bases. Specimen: PBMCs. The TCR originated in a woman between 40 and 55 years old in good health and CMV-seropositive. CDR3 DNA: TGCGCCAGCAGCCAAGATGGGGACTCGTACAATGAGCAGTTCTTC. Amino acids: CASSQDGDSYNEQFF.